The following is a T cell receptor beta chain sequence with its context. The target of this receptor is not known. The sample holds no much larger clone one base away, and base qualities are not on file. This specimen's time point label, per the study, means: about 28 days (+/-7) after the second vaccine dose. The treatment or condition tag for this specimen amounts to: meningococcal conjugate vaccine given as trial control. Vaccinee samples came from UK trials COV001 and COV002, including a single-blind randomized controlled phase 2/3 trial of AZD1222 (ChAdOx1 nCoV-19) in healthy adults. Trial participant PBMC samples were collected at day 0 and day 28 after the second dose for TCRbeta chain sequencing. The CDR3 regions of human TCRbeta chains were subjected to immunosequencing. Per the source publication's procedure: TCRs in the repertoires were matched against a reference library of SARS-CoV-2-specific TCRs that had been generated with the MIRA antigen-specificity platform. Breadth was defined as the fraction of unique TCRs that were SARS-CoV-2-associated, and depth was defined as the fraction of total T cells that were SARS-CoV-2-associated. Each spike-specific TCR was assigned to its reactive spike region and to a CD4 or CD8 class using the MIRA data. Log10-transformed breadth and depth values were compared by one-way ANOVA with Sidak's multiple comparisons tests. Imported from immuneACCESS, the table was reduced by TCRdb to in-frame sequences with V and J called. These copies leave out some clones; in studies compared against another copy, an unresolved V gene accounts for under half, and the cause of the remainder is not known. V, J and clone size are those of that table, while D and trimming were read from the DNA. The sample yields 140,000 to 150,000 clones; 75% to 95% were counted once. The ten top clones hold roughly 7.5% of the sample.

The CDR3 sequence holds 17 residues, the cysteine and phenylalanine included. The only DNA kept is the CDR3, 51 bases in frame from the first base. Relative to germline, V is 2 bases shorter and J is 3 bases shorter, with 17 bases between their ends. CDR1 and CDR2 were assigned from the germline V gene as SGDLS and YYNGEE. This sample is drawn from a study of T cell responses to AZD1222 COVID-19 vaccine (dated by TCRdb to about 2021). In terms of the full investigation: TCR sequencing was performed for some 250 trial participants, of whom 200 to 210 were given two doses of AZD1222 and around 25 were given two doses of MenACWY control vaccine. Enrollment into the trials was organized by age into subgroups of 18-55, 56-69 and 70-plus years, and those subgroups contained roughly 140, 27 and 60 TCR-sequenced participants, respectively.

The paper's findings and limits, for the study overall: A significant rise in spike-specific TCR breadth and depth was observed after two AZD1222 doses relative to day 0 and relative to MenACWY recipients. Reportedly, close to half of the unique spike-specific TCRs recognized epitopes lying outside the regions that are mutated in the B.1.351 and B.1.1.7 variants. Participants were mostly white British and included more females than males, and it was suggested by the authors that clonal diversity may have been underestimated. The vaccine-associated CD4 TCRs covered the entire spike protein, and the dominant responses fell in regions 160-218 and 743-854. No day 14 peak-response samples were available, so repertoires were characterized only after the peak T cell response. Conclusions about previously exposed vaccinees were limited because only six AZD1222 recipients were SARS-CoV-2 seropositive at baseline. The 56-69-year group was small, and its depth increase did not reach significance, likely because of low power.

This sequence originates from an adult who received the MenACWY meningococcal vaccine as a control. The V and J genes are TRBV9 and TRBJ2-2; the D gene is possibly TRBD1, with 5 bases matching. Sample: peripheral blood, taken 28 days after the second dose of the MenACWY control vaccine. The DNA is TGTGCCAGCAGCGTCCTAGGGGCAGGCTACGACACCGGGGAGCTGTTTTTT. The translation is CASSVLGAGYDTGELFF.